This is a list of T cell receptor beta chains from one sample in a study of T-cell memory formation after mild COVID-19. One entry per CDR3 protein results from TCRdb running MiXCR on the 5' RACE reads. Among roughly 150,000 distinct CDR3 sequences listed, roughly 24% were seen once. The material sequenced was PBMCs or a T cell subset sorted from them (not recorded which). Every receptor here comes from an adult woman who had mild COVID-19 (a few samples of this study predate the infection). Cell type and time point are not known. The CDR3 runs from the conserved cysteine through the conserved F or W. D genes are given only for firm matches. Clone size is stated in some rows and not others, as once, few, many or a class when expanded.

TRBJ2-1 NA TRBV11-2 NA CASSTHSGRNNEQFF TGTGCCAGCAGCACCCATAGCGGAAGAAACAATGAGCAGTTCTTC
TRBJ2-3 NA TRBV7-9 NA CASSSFLAYTDTQYF TGTGCCAGCAGTTCCTTCTTGGCGTACACAGATACGCAGTATTTT
TRBJ2-3 NA TRBV29-1 NA CSALIYTDTQYF TGCAGCGCCCTAATCTATACAGATACGCAGTATTTT
TRBJ2-7 TRBD2 TRBV20-1 few CSANSVGRAYEQYF TGCAGTGCTAACTCGGTAGGGAGGGCGTACGAGCAGTACTTC
TRBJ1-1 NA TRBV5-1 NA CASSFGRGRNTEAFF TGCGCCAGCAGCTTTGGTCGGGGGAGGAACACTGAAGCTTTCTTT
TRBJ1-1 NA TRBV20-1 NA CSARGGGAYTEAFF TGCAGTGCTAGAGGAGGCGGGGCATACACTGAAGCTTTCTTT
TRBJ1-5 TRBD1 TRBV20-1 NA CSARPGQGFNQPQHF TGCAGTGCTAGACCGGGACAGGGGTTCAATCAGCCCCAGCATTTT
TRBJ2-3 TRBD2 TRBV7-9 few CASSQGTSGGTTDTQYF TGTGCCAGCAGCCAAGGGACTAGCGGGGGGACAACAGATACGCAGTATTTT
TRBJ2-1 TRBD1 TRBV3-1 NA CASSQDGTGGRNEQFF TGTGCCAGCAGCCAAGATGGGACAGGGGGCCGCAATGAGCAGTTCTTC
TRBJ1-5 TRBD1 TRBV27 few CASSPRDRNQPQHF TGTGCCAGCAGTCCCCGGGACAGGAATCAGCCCCAGCATTTT
TRBJ2-1 NA TRBV10-3 NA CAISESNEQFF TGTGCCATCAGTGAGTCTAATGAGCAGTTCTTC
TRBJ1-1 TRBD1 TRBV7-9 NA CASSRPGTGATEAFF TGTGCCAGCAGCCGCCCCGGGACAGGCGCCACTGAAGCTTTCTTT
TRBJ2-7 TRBD2 TRBV4-2 NA CASSQDLLAGAYEQYF TGTGCCAGCAGCCAAGATCTACTAGCGGGAGCCTACGAGCAGTACTTC
TRBJ2-3 TRBD2 TRBV28 few CASSIGYRAGVGDTQYF TGTGCCAGCAGTATAGGGTATCGGGCGGGAGTCGGGGATACGCAGTATTTT
TRBJ2-1 TRBD1 TRBV5-1 NA CASSSPGQWGYDEQFF TGCGCCAGCAGCTCACCGGGACAGTGGGGTTATGATGAGCAGTTCTTC
TRBJ1-1 NA TRBV21-1 few CASSKERLPGGQTNTEAFF TGTGCCAGCAGCAAAGAAAGGCTGCCAGGAGGACAGACGAACACTGAAGCTTTCTTT
TRBJ2-3 NA TRBV15 NA CATSSPRGTAGTDTQYF TGTGCCACCAGCAGCCCGCGAGGGACTGCTGGCACAGATACGCAGTATTTT
TRBJ2-6 NA TRBV6-2/TRBV6-3 few CATANRDTARGGANVLTF TGTGCCACCGCGAACCGGGACACCGCCCGGGGTGGGGCCAACGTCCTGACTTTC
TRBJ2-1 TRBD1 TRBV5-4 few CASSLGQGYNEQFF TGTGCCAGCAGCTTGGGACAGGGGTACAATGAGCAGTTCTTC
TRBJ2-1 NA TRBV30 NA CAWSSPEAGPTYNEQFF TGTGCCTGGAGTAGCCCGGAGGCAGGGCCAACCTACAATGAGCAGTTCTTC
TRBJ2-7 NA TRBV6-2/TRBV6-3 few CASSYVREGNEQYF TGTGCCAGCAGTTATGTTCGGGAAGGGAACGAGCAGTACTTC